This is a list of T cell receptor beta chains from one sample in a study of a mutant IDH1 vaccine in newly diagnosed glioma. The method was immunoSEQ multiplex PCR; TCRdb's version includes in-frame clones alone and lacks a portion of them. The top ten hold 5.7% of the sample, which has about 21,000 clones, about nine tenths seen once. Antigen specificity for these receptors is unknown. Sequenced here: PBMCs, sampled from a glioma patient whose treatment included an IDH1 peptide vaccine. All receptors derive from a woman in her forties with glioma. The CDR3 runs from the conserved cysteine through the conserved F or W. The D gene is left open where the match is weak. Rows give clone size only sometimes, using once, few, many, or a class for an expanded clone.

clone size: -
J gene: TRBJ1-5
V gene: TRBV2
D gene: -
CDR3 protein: CASRTGRDQPQHF
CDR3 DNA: TGTGCCAGCAGAACGGGAAGAGATCAGCCCCAGCATTTT

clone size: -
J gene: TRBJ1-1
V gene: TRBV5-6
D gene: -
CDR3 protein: CASSYPAANTEAFF
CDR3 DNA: TGTGCCAGCAGCTATCCGGCAGCGAACACTGAAGCTTTCTTT

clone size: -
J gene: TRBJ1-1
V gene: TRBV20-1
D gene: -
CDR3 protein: CSATENYEAFF
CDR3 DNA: TGCAGTGCGACGGAAAACTATGAAGCTTTCTTT

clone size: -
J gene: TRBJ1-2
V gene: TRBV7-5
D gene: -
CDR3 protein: CARSSGVHGETIKVGFYGYTF
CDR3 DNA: TGTGCCAGAAGCTCAGGGGTGCACGGCGAGACCATAAAGGTTGGATTTTATGGCTACACCTTC

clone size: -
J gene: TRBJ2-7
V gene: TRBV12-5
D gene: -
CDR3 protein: CASGLRPMYYEQYF
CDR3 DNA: TGTGCTAGTGGCCTTCGCCCTATGTACTACGAGCAGTACTTC

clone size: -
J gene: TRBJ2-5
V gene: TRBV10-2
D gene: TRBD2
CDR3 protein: CASGRVGGTQYF
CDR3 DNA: TGCGCCAGCGGGAGGGTCGGAGGGACCCAGTACTTC

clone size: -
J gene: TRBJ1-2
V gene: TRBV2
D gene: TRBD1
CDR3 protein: CASSELPGQGNGYTF
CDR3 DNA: TGTGCCAGCAGTGAGCTCCCGGGACAGGGAAATGGCTACACCTTC

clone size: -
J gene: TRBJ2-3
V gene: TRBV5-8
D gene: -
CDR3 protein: CASRALASEARDTQYF
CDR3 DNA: TGTGCCTCCCGGGCCCTCGCTAGCGAAGCTAGAGATACGCAGTATTTT

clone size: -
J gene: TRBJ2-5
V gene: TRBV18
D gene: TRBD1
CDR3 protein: CASSPGQVKTQYF
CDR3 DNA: TGTGCCAGCTCACCGGGACAGGTCAAGACCCAGTACTTC

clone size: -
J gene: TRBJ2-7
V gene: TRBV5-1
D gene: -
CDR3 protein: CASSLIVESYEQYF
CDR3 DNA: TGCGCCAGCAGCTTGATAGTGGAGTCCTACGAGCAGTACTTC

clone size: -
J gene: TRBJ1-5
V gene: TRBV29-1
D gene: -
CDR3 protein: CSVSQGSQPQHF
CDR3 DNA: TGCAGCGTTTCCCAGGGGAGTCAGCCCCAGCATTTT

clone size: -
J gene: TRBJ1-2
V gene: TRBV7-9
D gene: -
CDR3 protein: CASSMTENYGYTF
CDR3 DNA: TGTGCCAGCAGCATGACAGAAAACTATGGCTACACCTTC

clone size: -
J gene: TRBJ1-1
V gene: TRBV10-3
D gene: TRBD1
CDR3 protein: CAINGQGPDTEAFF
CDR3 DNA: TGTGCCATCAATGGACAGGGGCCGGACACTGAAGCTTTCTTT

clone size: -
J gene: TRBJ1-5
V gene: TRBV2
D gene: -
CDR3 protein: CASSEPTMGRIDQPQHF
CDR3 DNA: TGTGCCAGCAGTGAACCAACAATGGGCCGGATAGATCAGCCCCAGCATTTT

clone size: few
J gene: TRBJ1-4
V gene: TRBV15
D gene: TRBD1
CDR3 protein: CAAGQGQLNEKLFF
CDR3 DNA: TGTGCCGCAGGACAGGGACAGCTGAATGAAAAACTGTTTTTT

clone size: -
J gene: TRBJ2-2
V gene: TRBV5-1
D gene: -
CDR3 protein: CASSLGSANTGELFF
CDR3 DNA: TGCGCCAGCAGCTTGGGGTCAGCTAACACCGGGGAGCTGTTTTTT

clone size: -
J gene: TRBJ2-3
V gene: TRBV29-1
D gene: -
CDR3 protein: CSAAPGVRDTQYF
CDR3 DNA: TGCAGCGCCGCGCCGGGGGTCCGAGATACGCAGTATTTT

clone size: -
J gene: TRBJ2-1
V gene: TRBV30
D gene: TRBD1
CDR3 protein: CAWSPRRTGVNEQFF
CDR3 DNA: TGTGCCTGGAGCCCGCGGCGGACAGGGGTTAATGAGCAGTTCTTC

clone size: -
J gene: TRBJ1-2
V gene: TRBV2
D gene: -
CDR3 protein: CASRPTALNYGYTF
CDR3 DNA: TGTGCCAGCAGGCCGACAGCTCTTAACTATGGCTACACCTTC

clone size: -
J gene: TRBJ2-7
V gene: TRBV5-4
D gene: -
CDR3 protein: CASSLEVGGYEQYF
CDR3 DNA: TGTGCCAGCAGCTTGGAGGTAGGGGGCTACGAGCAGTACTTC

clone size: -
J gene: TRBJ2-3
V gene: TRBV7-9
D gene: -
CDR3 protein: CASSLSVPDTQYF
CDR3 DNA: TGTGCCAGCAGCTTAAGCGTCCCCGATACGCAGTATTTT

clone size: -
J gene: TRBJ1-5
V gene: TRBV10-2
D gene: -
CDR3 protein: CASSEGQDHTNQPQHF
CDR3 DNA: TGCGCCAGCAGTGAGGGCCAAGATCATACCAATCAGCCCCAGCATTTT

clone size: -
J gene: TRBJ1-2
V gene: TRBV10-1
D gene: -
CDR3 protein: CASSRTPRGEDGYTF
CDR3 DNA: TGCGCCAGCAGCCGAACGCCCCGGGGGGAGGATGGCTACACCTTC

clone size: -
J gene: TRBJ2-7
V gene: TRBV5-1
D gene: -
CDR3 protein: CASSFRAGSSYEQYF
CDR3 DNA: TGCGCCAGCAGCTTCCGCGCTGGGTCCTCCTACGAGCAGTACTTC

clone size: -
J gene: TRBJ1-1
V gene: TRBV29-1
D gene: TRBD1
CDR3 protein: CSVSSRGGEVAFF
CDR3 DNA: TGCAGCGTTTCCTCCAGGGGGGGTGAAGTAGCTTTCTTT

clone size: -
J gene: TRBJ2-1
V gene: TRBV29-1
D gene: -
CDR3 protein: CSGGGRSGNEQFF
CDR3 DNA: TGCAGCGGGGGGGGCAGGTCAGGCAATGAGCAGTTCTTC

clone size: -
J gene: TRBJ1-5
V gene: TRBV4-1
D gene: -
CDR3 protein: CASSPGTVQPQHF
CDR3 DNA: TGCGCCAGCAGCCCGGGGACCGTTCAGCCCCAGCATTTT

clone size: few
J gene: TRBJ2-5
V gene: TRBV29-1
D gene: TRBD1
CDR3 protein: CSLQQGPWETQYF
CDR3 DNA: TGCAGCCTACAACAGGGGCCTTGGGAGACCCAGTACTTC

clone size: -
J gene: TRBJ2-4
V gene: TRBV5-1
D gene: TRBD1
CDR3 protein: CASSPFGTGEAKNIQYF
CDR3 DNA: TGCGCCAGCAGCCCGTTCGGGACAGGGGAAGCCAAAAACATTCAGTACTTC

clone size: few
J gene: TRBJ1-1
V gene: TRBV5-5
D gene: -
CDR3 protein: CASSLIGVTEAFF
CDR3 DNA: TGTGCCAGCAGCTTGATCGGGGTCACTGAAGCTTTCTTT

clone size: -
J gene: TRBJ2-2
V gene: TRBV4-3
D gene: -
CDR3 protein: CASSQDRAGGAFGELFF
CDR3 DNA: TGCGCCAGCAGCCAAGATAGGGCGGGCGGCGCTTTTGGGGAGCTGTTTTTT

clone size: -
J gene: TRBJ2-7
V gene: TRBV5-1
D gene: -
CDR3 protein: CASSLVGSEQYF
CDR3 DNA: TGCGCCAGCAGCCTCGTGGGCTCCGAGCAGTACTTC

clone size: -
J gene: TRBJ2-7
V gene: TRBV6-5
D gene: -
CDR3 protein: CASSYSRETYEQYF
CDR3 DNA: TGTGCCAGCAGTTACTCCCGAGAGACCTACGAGCAGTACTTC

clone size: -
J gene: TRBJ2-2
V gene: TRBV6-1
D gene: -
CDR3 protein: CASSVDITGELFF
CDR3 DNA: TGTGCCAGCAGTGTAGACATCACCGGGGAGCTGTTTTTT

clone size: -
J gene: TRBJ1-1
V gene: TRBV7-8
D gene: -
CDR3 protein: CASSRTTRGDTEAFF
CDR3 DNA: TGTGCCAGCAGCCGTACTACAAGGGGGGACACTGAAGCTTTCTTT

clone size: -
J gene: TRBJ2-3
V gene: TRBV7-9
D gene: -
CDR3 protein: CASSLVKSTDTQYF
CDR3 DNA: TGTGCCAGCAGCTTAGTGAAAAGCACAGATACGCAGTATTTT

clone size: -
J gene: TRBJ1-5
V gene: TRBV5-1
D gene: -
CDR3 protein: CASSLLGIGNQPQHF
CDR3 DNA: TGCGCCAGCAGCTTGTTGGGGATCGGCAATCAGCCCCAGCATTTT

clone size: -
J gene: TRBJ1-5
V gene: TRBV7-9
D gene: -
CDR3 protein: CASSSDRGQPQHF
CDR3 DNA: TGTGCCAGCAGCTCGGATCGGGGGCAGCCCCAGCATTTT

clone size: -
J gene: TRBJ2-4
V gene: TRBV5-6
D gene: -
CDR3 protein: CASSTLALAKNIQYF
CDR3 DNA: TGTGCCAGCAGCACCCTGGCACTAGCCAAAAACATTCAGTACTTC

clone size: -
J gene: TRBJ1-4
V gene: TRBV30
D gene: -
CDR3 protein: CAWSPGAYEKLFF
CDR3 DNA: TGTGCCTGGAGTCCCGGGGCATACGAAAAACTGTTTTTT

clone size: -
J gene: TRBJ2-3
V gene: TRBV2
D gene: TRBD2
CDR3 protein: CASSDVLAGVWTDTQYF
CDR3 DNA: TGTGCCAGCAGTGATGTGCTAGCGGGAGTTTGGACAGATACGCAGTATTTT

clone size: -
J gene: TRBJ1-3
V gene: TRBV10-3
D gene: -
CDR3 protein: CAIREGRLFAGNTIYF
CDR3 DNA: TGTGCCATCAGAGAGGGACGGCTGTTCGCTGGAAACACCATATATTTT

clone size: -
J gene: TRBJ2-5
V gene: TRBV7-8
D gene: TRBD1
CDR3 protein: CASSSGTGPQETQYF
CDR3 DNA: TGTGCCAGCAGTTCCGGGACAGGGCCCCAAGAGACCCAGTACTTC

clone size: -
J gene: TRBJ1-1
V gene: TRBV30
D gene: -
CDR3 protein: CAWERGAANTEAFF
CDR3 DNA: TGTGCCTGGGAACGTGGGGCTGCGAACACTGAAGCTTTCTTT

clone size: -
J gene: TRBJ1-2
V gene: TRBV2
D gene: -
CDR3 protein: CASRPGENYGYTF
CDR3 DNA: TGTGCCAGCAGGCCAGGAGAAAACTATGGCTACACCTTC

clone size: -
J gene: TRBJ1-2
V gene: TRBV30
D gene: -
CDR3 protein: CAWSVPPFNYGYTF
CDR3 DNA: TGTGCCTGGAGTGTACCGCCATTTAACTATGGCTACACCTTC

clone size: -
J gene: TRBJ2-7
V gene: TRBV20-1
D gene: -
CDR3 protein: CSASPIREQYF
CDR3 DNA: TGCAGTGCTAGTCCGATTCGCGAGCAGTACTTC